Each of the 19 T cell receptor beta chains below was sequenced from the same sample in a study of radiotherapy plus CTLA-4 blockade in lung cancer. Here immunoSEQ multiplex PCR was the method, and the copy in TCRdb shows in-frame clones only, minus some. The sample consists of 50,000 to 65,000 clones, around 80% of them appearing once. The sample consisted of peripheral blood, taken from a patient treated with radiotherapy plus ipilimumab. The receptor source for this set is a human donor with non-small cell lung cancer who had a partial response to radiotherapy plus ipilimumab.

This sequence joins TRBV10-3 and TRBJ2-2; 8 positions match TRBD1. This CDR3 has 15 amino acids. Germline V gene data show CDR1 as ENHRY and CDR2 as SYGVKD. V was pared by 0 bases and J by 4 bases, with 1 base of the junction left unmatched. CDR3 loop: CAISESDRGTGELFF. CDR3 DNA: TGTGCCATCAGTGAGTCAGACAGGGGCACCGGGGAGCTGTTTTTT.

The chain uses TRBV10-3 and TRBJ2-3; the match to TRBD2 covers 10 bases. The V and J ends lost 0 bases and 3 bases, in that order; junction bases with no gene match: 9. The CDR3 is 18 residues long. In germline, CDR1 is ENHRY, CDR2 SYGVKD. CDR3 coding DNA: TGTGCCATCAGTGAGTCAAGCGGGGGGGCAGGGAGGACAGATACGCAGTATTTT. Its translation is CAISESSGGAGRTDTQYF.

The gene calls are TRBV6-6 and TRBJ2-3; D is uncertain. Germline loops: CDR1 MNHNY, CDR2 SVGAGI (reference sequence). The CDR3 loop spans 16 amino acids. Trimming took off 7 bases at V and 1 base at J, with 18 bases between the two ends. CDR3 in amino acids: CASTLFLGGGTDTQYF. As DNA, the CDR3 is TGTGCCAGCACCCTTTTTCTGGGTGGAGGCACAGATACGCAGTATTTT.

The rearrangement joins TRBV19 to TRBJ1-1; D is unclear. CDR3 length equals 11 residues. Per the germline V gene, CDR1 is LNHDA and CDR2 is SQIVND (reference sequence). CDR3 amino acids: CASAQRAEAFF. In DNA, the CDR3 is TGTGCGAGCGCCCAGAGGGCTGAAGCTTTCTTT.

The CDR3 loop is CASSAGAGGYEQYF. CDR3 in DNA: TGCGCCAGCAGCGCCGGGGCAGGGGGCTACGAGCAGTACTTC. The chain uses TRBV5-1 and TRBJ2-7; 7 nucleotides match TRBD1. Germline CDR1 reads SGHRS; CDR2 reads YFSETQ. J gave up 3 bases and V 4 bases, and 7 bases lay outside the gene matches. This CDR3 has 14 residues.

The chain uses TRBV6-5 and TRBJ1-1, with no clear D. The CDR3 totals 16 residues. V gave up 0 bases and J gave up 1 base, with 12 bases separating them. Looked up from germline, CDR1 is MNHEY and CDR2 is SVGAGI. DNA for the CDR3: TGTGCCAGCAGTTACTCGTTGAGGGCGACGAACACTGAAGCTTTCTTT. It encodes CASSYSLRATNTEAFF.

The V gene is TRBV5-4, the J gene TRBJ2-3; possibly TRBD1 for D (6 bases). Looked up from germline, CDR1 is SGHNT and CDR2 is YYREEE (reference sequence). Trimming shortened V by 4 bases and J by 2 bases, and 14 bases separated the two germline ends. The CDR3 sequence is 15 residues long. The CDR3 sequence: CASSDEDRITDTQYF. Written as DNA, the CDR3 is TGTGCCAGCAGCGACGAGGACAGAATCACAGATACGCAGTATTTT.

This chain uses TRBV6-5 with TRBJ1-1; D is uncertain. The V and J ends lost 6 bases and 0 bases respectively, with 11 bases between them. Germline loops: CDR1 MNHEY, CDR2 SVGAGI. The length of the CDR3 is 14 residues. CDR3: CASRTMIMNTEAFF. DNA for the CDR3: TGTGCCAGCAGGACTATGATCATGAACACTGAAGCTTTCTTT.

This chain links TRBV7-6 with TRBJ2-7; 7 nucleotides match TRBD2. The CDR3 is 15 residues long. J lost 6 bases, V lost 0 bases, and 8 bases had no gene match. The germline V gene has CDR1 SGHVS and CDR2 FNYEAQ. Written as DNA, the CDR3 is TGTGCCAGCAGCTTAGCAGGGAGGGGAACCTTCGAGCAGTACTTC. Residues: CASSLAGRGTFEQYF.

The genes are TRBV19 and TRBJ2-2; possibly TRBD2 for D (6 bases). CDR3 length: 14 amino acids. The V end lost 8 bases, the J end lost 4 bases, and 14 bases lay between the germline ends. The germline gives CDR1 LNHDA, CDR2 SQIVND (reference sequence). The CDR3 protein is CASGQGGGTGELFF. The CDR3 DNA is TGTGCCAGTGGGCAGGGAGGAGGCACCGGGGAGCTGTTTTTT. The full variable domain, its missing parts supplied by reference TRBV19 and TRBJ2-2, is DGGITQSPKYLFRKEGQNVTLSCEQNLNHDAMYWYRQDPGQGLRLIYYSQIVNDFQKGDIAEGYSVSREKKESFPLTVTSAQKNPTAFYLCASGQGGGTGELFFGEGSRLTVL.

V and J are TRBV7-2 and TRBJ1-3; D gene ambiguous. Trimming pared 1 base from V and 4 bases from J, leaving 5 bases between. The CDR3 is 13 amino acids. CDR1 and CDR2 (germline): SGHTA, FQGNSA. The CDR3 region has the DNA TGTGCCAGCAGCTTAGGGCCCGGAAACACCATATATTTT. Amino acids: CASSLGPGNTIYF.

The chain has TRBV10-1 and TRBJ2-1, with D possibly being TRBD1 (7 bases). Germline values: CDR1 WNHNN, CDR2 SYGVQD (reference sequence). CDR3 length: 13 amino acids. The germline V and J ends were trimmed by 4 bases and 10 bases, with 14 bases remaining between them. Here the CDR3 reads CASSVSGGWEQFF. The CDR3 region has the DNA TGCGCCAGCAGTGTTTCAGGGGGGTGGGAGCAGTTCTTC.

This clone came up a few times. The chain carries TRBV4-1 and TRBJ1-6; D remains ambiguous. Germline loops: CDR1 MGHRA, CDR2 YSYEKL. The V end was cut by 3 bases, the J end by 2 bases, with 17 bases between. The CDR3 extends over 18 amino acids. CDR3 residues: CASSQTRMPGTYNSPLHF. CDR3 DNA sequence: TGCGCCAGCAGCCAGACCCGAATGCCGGGAACCTATAATTCACCCCTCCACTTT.

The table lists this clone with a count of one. The CDR3, as DNA: TGTGCCAGCAGCGTAGGGGGGACAGGGTTCACCGGGGAGCTGTTTTTT. This sequence encodes CASSVGGTGFTGELFF. The rearrangement joins TRBV9 to TRBJ2-2, with 9 bases matching TRBD1. J lost 4 bases, V lost 0 bases, and 4 bases had no gene match. CDR3 length: 16 amino acids. Germline loops: CDR1 SGDLS, CDR2 YYNGEE.

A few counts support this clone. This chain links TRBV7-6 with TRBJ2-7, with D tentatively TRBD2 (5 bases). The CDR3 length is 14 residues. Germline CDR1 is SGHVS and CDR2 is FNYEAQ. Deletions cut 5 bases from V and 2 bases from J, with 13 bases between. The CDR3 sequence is CASSQDYATYEQYF. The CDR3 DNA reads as TGTGCCAGCAGCCAAGACTACGCTACCTACGAGCAGTACTTC.

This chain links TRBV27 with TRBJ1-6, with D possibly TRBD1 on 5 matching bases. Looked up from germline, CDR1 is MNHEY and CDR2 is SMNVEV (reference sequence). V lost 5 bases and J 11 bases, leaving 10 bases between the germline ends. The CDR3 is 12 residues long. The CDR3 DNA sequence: TGTGCCAGCAGTCTCGGACAAACACCCCTCCACTTT. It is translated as CASSLGQTPLHF.

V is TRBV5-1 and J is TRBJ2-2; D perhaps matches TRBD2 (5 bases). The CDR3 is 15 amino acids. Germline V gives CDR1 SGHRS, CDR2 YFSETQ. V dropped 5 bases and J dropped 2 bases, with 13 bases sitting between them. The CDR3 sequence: CASSGLTTNTGELFF. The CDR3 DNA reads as TGCGCCAGCAGTGGTCTGACTACCAACACCGGGGAGCTGTTTTTT.

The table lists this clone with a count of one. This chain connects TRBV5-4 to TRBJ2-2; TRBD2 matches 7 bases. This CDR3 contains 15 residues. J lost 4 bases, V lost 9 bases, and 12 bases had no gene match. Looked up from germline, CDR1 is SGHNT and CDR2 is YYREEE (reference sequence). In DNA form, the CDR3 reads TGTGCCATCAACGCGCGGGGAGGGATCACCGGGGAGCTGTTTTTT. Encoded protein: CAINARGGITGELFF.

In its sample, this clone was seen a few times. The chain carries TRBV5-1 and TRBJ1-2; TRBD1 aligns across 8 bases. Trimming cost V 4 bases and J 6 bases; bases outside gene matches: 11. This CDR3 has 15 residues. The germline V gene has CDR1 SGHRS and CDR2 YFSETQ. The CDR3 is CASSPGQGGDDGYTF. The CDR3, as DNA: TGCGCCAGCAGCCCCGGACAGGGAGGAGACGATGGCTACACCTTC.